The clone carrying this TCR beta chain was detected a few times. Looked up from germline, CDR1 is SGDLS and CDR2 is YYNGEE. The length of the CDR3 is 16 residues. V dropped 0 bases and J dropped 3; count of bases not matched to a gene: 4. The data stem from a study of blood T cell repertoires in COVID-19. Study details: Sources were T cells, B-cell-depleted T cells, or PBMCs; the material itself was cDNA or gDNA.

Per the study methods: Estimation of nucleated cell counts relied on the amplification of reference gene primers. Some clones are missing from TCRdb's copy, which holds only in-frame ones; the method was immunoSEQ multiplex PCR. That table gives V, J and clone size, and the DNA gave D and trimming. The sample lists roughly 380,000 clones, about 85% occurring once. The sequencing input was peripheral blood. The rearrangement uses TRBV9 and TRBJ2-2; 8 bases match TRBD1. This sequence originates from a woman younger than 35 with acute or convalescent COVID-19. The CDR3 loop reads CASSVDGQGYTGELFF. CDR3 DNA: TGTGCCAGCAGCGTAGACGGACAGGGTTACACCGGGGAGCTGTTTTTT.